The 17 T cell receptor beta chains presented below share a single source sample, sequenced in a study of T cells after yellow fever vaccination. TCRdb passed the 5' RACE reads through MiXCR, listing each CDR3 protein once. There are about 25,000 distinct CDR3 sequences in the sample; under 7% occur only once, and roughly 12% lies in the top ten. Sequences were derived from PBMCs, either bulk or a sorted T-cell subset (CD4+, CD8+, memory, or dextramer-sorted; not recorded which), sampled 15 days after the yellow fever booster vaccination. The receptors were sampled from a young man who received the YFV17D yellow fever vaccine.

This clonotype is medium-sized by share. CDR3 DNA: TGCAGCGTTTATAGGGAGTACAATGAGCAGTTCTTC. Its protein product is CSVYREYNEQFF. The V call is TRBV29-1, the J call TRBJ2-1; D is perhaps TRBD2 (5 bases). This CDR3 is built from 12 residues. In germline, CDR1 is SQVTM, CDR2 ANQGSEA. V was shortened by 5 bases and J by 4 bases, with 9 bases between the two germline ends.

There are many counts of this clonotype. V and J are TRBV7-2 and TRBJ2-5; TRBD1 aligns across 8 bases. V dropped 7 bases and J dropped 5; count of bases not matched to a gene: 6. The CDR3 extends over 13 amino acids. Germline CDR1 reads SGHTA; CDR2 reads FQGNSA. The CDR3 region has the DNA TGTGCCAGCAACCAGGGGGCGGCGGAGACCCAGTACTTC. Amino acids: CASNQGAAETQYF. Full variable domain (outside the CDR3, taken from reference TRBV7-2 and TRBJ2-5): GAGVSQSPSNKVTEKGKDVELRCDPISGHTALYWYRQSLGQGLEFLIYFQGNSAPDKSGLPSDRFSAERTGGSVSTLTIQRTQQEDSAVYLCASNQGAAETQYFGPGTRLLVL.

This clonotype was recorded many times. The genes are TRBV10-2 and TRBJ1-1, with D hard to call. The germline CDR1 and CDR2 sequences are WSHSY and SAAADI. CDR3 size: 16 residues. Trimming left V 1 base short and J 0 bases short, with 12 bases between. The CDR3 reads CASSEFGISLNTEAFF. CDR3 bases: TGCGCCAGCAGTGAGTTCGGGATTTCTTTGAACACTGAAGCTTTCTTT.

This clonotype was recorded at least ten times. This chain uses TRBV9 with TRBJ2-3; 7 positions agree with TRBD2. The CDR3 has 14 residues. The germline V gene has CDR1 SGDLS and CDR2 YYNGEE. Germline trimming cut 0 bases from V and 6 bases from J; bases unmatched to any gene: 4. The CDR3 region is CASSVGAGSDTQYF. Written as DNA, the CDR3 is TGTGCCAGCAGCGTAGGAGCGGGATCCGATACGCAGTATTTT.

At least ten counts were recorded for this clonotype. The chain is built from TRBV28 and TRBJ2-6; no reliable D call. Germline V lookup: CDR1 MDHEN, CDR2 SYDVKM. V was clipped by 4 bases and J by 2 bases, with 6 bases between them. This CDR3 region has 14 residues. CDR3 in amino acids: CASSSDPGANVLTF. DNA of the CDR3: TGTGCCAGCAGTTCGGACCCTGGGGCCAACGTCCTGACTTTC.

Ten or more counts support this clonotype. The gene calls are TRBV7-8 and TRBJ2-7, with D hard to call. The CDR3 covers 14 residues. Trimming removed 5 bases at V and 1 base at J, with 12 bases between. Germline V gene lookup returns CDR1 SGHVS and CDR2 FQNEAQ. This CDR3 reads CASSRVPSSYEQYF. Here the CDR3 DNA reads TGTGCCAGCAGCCGAGTGCCTTCATCCTACGAGCAGTACTTC.

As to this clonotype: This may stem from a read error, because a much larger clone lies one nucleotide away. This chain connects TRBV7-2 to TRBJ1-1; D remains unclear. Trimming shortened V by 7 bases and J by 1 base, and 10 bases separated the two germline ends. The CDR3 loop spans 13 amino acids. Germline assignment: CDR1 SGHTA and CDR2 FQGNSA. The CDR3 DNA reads TGTGCCAGCAACCACGTCGGGAACACTGAAGCTTTCTTT. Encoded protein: CASNHVGNTEAFF.

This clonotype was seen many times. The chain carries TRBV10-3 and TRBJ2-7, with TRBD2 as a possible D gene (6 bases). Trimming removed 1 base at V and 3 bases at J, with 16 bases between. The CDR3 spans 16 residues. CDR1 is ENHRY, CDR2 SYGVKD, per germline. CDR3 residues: CAISEFRLVGSYEQYF. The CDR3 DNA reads TGTGCCATCAGTGAGTTCCGACTAGTCGGGAGCTACGAGCAGTACTTC.

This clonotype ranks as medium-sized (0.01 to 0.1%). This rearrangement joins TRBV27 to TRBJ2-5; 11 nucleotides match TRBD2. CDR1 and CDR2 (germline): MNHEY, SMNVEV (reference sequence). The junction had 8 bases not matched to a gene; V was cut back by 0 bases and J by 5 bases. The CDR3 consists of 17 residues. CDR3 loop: CASSLSRTSGHKETQYF. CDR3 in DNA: TGTGCCAGCAGTTTATCGAGGACTAGCGGGCACAAGGAGACCCAGTACTTC.

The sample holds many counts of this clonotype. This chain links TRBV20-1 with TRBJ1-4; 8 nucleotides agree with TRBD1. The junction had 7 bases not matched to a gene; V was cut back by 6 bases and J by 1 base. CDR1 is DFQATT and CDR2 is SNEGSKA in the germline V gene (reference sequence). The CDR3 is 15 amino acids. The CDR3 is CSAMDRVVTNEKLFF. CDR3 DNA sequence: TGCAGTGCGATGGACAGGGTTGTAACTAATGAAAAACTGTTTTTT.

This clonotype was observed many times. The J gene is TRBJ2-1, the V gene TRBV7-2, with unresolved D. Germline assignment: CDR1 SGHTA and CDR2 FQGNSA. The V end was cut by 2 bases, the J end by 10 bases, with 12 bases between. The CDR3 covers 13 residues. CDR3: CASSLQSYGEQFF. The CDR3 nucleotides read TGTGCCAGCAGCTTACAATCTTACGGCGAGCAGTTCTTC.

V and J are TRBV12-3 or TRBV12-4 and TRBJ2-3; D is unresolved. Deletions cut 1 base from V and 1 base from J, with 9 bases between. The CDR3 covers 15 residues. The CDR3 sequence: CASSLGGFGTDTQYF. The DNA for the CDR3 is TGTGCCAGCAGTTTAGGAGGTTTTGGCACAGATACGCAGTATTTT.

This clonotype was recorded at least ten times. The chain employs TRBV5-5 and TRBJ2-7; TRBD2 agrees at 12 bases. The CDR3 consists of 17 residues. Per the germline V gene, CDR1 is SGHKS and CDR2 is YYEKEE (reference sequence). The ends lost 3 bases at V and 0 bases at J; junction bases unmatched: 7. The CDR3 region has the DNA TGTGCCAGCAGCTCGGGACTAGCGGGCTTTAGCTCCTACGAGCAGTACTTC. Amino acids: CASSSGLAGFSSYEQYF.

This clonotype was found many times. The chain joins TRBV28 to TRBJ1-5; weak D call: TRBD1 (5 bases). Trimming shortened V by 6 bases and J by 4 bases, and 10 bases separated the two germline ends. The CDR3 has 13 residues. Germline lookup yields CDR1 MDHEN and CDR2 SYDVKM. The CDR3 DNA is TGTGCCAGCAGGACTCCAGGGAATCAGCCCCAGCATTTT. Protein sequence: CASRTPGNQPQHF.

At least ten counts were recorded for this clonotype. CDR3 region: CASRLDLGGNTIYF. The CDR3 DNA is TGTGCCAGCAGACTCGACCTCGGAGGAAACACCATATATTTT. The V and J genes are TRBV4-2 and TRBJ1-3, with no clear D. The CDR3 totals 14 residues. Germline V CDR1 and CDR2: LGHNA, YNFKEQ. The V gene lost 6 bases and the J gene lost 4 bases, with 13 bases spanning the gap.

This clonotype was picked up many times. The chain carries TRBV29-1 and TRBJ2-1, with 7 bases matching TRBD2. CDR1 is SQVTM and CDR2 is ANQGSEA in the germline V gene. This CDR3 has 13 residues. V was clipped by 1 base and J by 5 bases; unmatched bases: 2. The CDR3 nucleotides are TGCAGCGTTGAAGGGACTAGAAACAATGAGCAGTTCTTC. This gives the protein CSVEGTRNNEQFF.

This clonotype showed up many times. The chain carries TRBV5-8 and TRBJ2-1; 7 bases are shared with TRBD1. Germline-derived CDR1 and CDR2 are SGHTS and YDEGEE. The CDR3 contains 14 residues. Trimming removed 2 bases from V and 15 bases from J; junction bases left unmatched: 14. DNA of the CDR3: TGTGCCAGCAGCTTTGGGGGAAACAGGGGATCTTGGTTCTTC. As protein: CASSFGGNRGSWFF.